This is a list of T cell receptor beta chains from one sample in a study of Ad26.COV2.S vaccination and SARS-CoV-2 variants. Profiled with immunoSEQ multiplex PCR; TCRdb holds only in-frame clones, not every one. The profile shows about 680,000 clones, around 90% of them singletons. This specimen was peripheral blood, taken in a trial of Ad26.COV2.S vaccine versus placebo. The source is a person between 18 and 65 years old who received the Ad26.COV2.S COVID-19 vaccine or a placebo. CDR3s include the opening cysteine and the closing phenylalanine or tryptophan. The D gene is left open where the match is weak. For some rows the clone size is stated as once, few or many, or as a class when expanded; others skip it.

d_gene	v_gene	j_gene	abundance	CDR3nt	CDR3aa
.	TRBV7-3	TRBJ1-6	.	TGTGCCAGCAGTCAACGAAGAAATTCACCCCTCCACTTT	CASSQRRNSPLHF
.	TRBV19	TRBJ2-1	.	TGTGCCAGTATGGGGGGCAGAAGCTATAACAATGAGCAGTTCTTC	CASMGGRSYNNEQFF
.	TRBV19	TRBJ2-2	.	TGTGCCAGTAGTATGGATCCACCGGGGGTTTCGAACACCGGGGAGCTGTTTTTT	CASSMDPPGVSNTGELFF
.	TRBV7-9	TRBJ1-1	.	TGTGCCAGCAGCCGGAAGCGGAGGGAGTGGAACACTGAAGCTTTCTTT	CASSRKRREWNTEAFF
.	TRBV19	TRBJ1-5	few	TGTGCCAGTACCCCTGGGCGCGGATCACGCAATCAGCCCCAGCATTTT	CASTPGRGSRNQPQHF
.	TRBV7-2	TRBJ2-5	once	TGTGCCAGCAGCTTAACTAGAATTGAGACCCAGTACTTC	CASSLTRIETQYF
TRBD1	TRBV5-1	TRBJ1-1	.	TGCGCCAGCAGCAATGGACAGGGAGGAGTTGAAGCTTTCTTT	CASSNGQGGVEAFF
.	TRBV21-1	TRBJ1-1	.	TGTGCCAGCAGCAAAGCGGGACAGCCGAACACTGAAGCTTTCTTT	CASSKAGQPNTEAFF
.	TRBV18	TRBJ2-6	.	TGTGCCAGCTCACCAGGGGTCGCTGGGGCCAACGTCCTGACTTTC	CASSPGVAGANVLTF
TRBD2	TRBV4-2	TRBJ2-5	once	TGTGCCAGCAGCCTCACGACTAGCGGGGGACGGGAGACCCAGTACTTC	CASSLTTSGGRETQYF
.	TRBV7-9	TRBJ1-6	.	TGTGCCAGCAGCCAGGACACTTTTGATTCACCCCTCCACTTT	CASSQDTFDSPLHF
TRBD2	TRBV24-1	TRBJ2-3	.	TGTGCCACCAGTGAGTTTACAGGTGGTAGCGGGAAGGAAGATACGCAGTATTTT	CATSEFTGGSGKEDTQYF
.	TRBV3-1/TRBV3-2	TRBJ2-2	few	TGTGCCAGCAGCCGGGATGGCGGGGAGCTGTTTTTT	CASSRDGGELFF
.	TRBV19	TRBJ1-5	.	TGTGCCAGTAGTATATCAGGGTTCAATCAGCCCCAGCATTTT	CASSISGFNQPQHF
TRBD2	TRBV18	TRBJ2-3	.	TGTGCCAGCTCACCACCGGGACTAGCGGGAGATACGCAGTATTTT	CASSPPGLAGDTQYF
TRBD1	TRBV29-1	TRBJ2-2	.	TGCAGCGCCCTCCGGGACAGGGGGAGTACCGGGGAGCTGTTTTTT	CSALRDRGSTGELFF
.	TRBV12-5	TRBJ2-3	.	TGTGCTAGTGGGCCGGGCTGGGGGAGAGGTACAGATACGCAGTATTTT	CASGPGWGRGTDTQYF
.	TRBV6-1	TRBJ1-2	.	TGTGCCAGCCGTGAATCGGGGGTTCACAACTATGGCTACACCTTC	CASRESGVHNYGYTF
.	TRBV6-5	TRBJ1-1	once	TGTGCCAGCAGTTACTCGGGTCCGAACGAAGCTTTCTTT	CASSYSGPNEAFF
.	TRBV19	TRBJ1-5	.	TGTGCCAGTGAGGCCCATAGCAATCAGCCCCAGCATTTT	CASEAHSNQPQHF
TRBD1	TRBV10-3	TRBJ2-7	.	TGTGCCATCAGTGAGTCAGGACAGGGTAACGAGCAGTACTTC	CAISESGQGNEQYF
TRBD1	TRBV27	TRBJ1-5	.	TGTGCCAGCAGTTTGATGGGACAGGGGGCGATTCCCCAGCATTTT	CASSLMGQGAIPQHF
.	TRBV18	TRBJ1-5	.	TGTGCCAGCTCACCTCAGGTCAATCAGCCCCAGCATTTT	CASSPQVNQPQHF
.	TRBV18	TRBJ2-1	.	TGTGCCAGCTCACCCGGGGGCAATGAGCAGTTCTTC	CASSPGGNEQFF
.	TRBV19	TRBJ1-2	.	TGTGCCAGTAGGGGTGCAGGAGATGGCTACACCTTC	CASRGAGDGYTF
.	TRBV12-3/TRBV12-4	TRBJ1-1	.	TGTGCCAGCAGTTCTCCCAGACTCAAGGGAGCTTTCTTT	CASSSPRLKGAFF
TRBD2	TRBV30	TRBJ2-1	.	TGTGCCTGGAGGGGCCAGACTAGCGGGGGGTACAATGAGCAGTTCTTC	CAWRGQTSGGYNEQFF
.	TRBV4-3	TRBJ1-1	.	TGCGCCAGCAGCCAACAGGGCGGGAACACTGAAGCTTTCTTT	CASSQQGGNTEAFF
.	TRBV7-2	TRBJ1-5	.	TGTGCCAGCAGCTTCGAGGGGAGCAATCAGCCCCAGCATTTT	CASSFEGSNQPQHF
TRBD1	TRBV6-2/TRBV6-3	TRBJ1-1	.	TGTGCCAGCAGTTTCAACAGGGGGCGAAGGAACACTGAAGCTTTCTTT	CASSFNRGRRNTEAFF
.	TRBV7-2	TRBJ1-4	.	TGTGCCAGCAGCGCAACCTCGGTGTTCGCCGCAACTAATGAAAAACTGTTTTTT	CASSATSVFAATNEKLFF
.	TRBV15	TRBJ1-2	.	TGTGCCACCAGCAGAGAGGGGAAAAGGGATCGCTATGGCTACACCTTC	CATSREGKRDRYGYTF
TRBD2	TRBV30	TRBJ2-5	.	TGTGCCTGGAGTGTAGATTCGGGAGGAAAGACCCAGTACTTC	CAWSVDSGGKTQYF
TRBD1	TRBV2	TRBJ1-5	few	TGTGCCAGCAGCGCCGGGACAGGGGGCGCTTGGGGCAATCAGCCCCAGCATTTT	CASSAGTGGAWGNQPQHF
.	TRBV12-3/TRBV12-4	TRBJ1-1	once	TGTGCCAGCAGCCTACAGTTGAACACTGAAGCTTTCTTT	CASSLQLNTEAFF
TRBD1	TRBV4-2	TRBJ2-3	.	TGTGCCAGCAGCCAAGGGGGCAGGGGGCAAAAAGATACGCAGTATTTT	CASSQGGRGQKDTQYF
.	TRBV19	TRBJ2-2	once	TGTGCCAGTAGTAACACCTTGGTAAGGGGATACACCGGGGAGCTGTTTTTT	CASSNTLVRGYTGELFF
.	TRBV9	TRBJ2-1	.	TGTGCCAGCAGCGTAGGAGGGGGTCCTTACAATGAGCAGTTCTTC	CASSVGGGPYNEQFF
TRBD1	TRBV6-1	TRBJ1-6	.	TGTGCCAGCAGTGAAGCGGGACAGGGTACGGTTCCCCTCCACTTT	CASSEAGQGTVPLHF
.	TRBV20-1	TRBJ1-1	few	TGCAGTGCTAGTCGTCCCAGATACGCGTCCAGGAACACTGAAGCTTTCTTT	CSASRPRYASRNTEAFF
.	TRBV5-1	TRBJ1-2	.	TGCGCCAGCAGCTTGGGCAGGGGCGATGGCTACACCTTC	CASSLGRGDGYTF
.	TRBV6-9	TRBJ2-1	once	TGTGCCAGCAGTTATTCCAGCTTACAATTCGGTGAGCAGTTCTTC	CASSYSSLQFGEQFF
.	TRBV7-8	TRBJ2-1	.	TGTGCCAGCAGCTTACGAGGGGTCCTCAATGAGCAGTTCTTC	CASSLRGVLNEQFF
.	TRBV19	TRBJ2-4	.	TGTGCCAGTGATGACGGCCCCCGTGGAAACATTCAGTACTTC	CASDDGPRGNIQYF
.	TRBV3-1/TRBV3-2	TRBJ2-3	.	TGTGCCAGCAGCCAAGTAGAGGCAGATACGCAGTATTTT	CASSQVEADTQYF
.	TRBV7-9	TRBJ2-6	.	TGTGCCAGCAGCTTACGGGGAGCAGGGGCCAACGTCCTGACTTTC	CASSLRGAGANVLTF
TRBD1	TRBV24-1	TRBJ2-1	once	TGTGCCACCAGTGACGACAGGGGGCATGAGCAGTTCTTC	CATSDDRGHEQFF
.	TRBV15	TRBJ2-1	.	TGTGCCACCAGCCGGGCGAATGAGCAGTTCTTC	CATSRANEQFF